Listed here are 12 T cell receptor beta chains from one sample, sequenced in a study of blood T cell repertoires in COVID-19. Produced via immunoSEQ multiplex PCR; TCRdb's table is partial and in-frame only. The table includes 450,000 to 500,000 clones, 80% to 90% detected once. Sequencing was carried out using peripheral blood. The source of these receptors is a human donor in a cohort sampled during active COVID-19.

This chain joins TRBV30 and TRBJ1-1; 8 bases agree with TRBD1. CDR3 length equals 17 residues. The germline V gene encodes CDR1 GTSNPN and CDR2 SVGIG (reference sequence). With 2 bases clipped from V and 0 bases from J, the junction kept 11 bases outside the gene matches. The CDR3 region has the DNA TGTGCCTGGAGTTCCAGGACAGGGAAGAAGGTGAACACTGAAGCTTTCTTT. Amino acids: CAWSSRTGKKVNTEAFF.

V usage is TRBV6-5 and J usage is TRBJ1-2; 9 bases line up with TRBD1. Germline V gene data show CDR1 as MNHEY and CDR2 as SVGAGI. Trimming at V came to 7 bases and at J to 8 bases, leaving 14 bases not matched to a gene. The CDR3 contains 15 residues. The CDR3: CASTPDTGQGRGYTF. CDR3 DNA: TGTGCCAGCACCCCGGACACGGGACAGGGTAGGGGCTACACCTTC.

The chain joins TRBV28 to TRBJ2-7; 9 nucleotides line up with TRBD1. The germline CDR1 and CDR2 sequences are MDHEN and SYDVKM. V shed 6 bases, J shed 3 bases, and the junction held 12 bases outside the gene matches. The CDR3 is made up of 16 amino acids. The CDR3 reads CASRTHTGGAHYEQYF. The CDR3 DNA follows: TGTGCCAGCAGAACCCACACAGGGGGCGCTCACTACGAGCAGTACTTC. Using reference TRBV28 and TRBJ2-7 for the parts outside the CDR3, the full variable domain is DVKVTQSSRYLVKRTGEKVFLECVQDMDHENMFWYRQDPGLGLRLIYFSYDVKMKEKGDIPEGYSVSREKKERFSLILESASTNQTSMYLCASRTHTGGAHYEQYFGPGTRLTVT.

The chain has TRBV19 and TRBJ2-3; D is perhaps TRBD1 (6 bases). Germline assignment: CDR1 LNHDA and CDR2 SQIVND (reference sequence). This CDR3 is built from 16 residues. The V and J ends lost 3 bases and 3 bases respectively, with 16 bases between them. The CDR3 is CASSISRLRGTDTQYF. The DNA of the CDR3 is TGTGCCAGTAGTATCTCCAGGCTCAGGGGTACAGATACGCAGTATTTT.

The CDR3, as DNA: TGTGCCAGCAGCCGGGACAGTAACTATGGCTACACCTTC. It is translated as CASSRDSNYGYTF. The V call is TRBV9, the J call TRBJ1-2; 7 positions agree with TRBD1. The CDR3 consists of 13 residues. The V gene's germline CDR1 is SGDLS and CDR2 YYNGEE. V lost 4 bases to trimming and J lost 1 base; unmatched junction nucleotides: 1.

The chain joins TRBV2 to TRBJ1-1; the D gene is possibly TRBD1 (5 bases). The CDR3 extends over 14 amino acids. The V end was cut by 3 bases, the J end by 0 bases, with 8 bases between. CDR1 and CDR2 from the germline V gene are SNHLY and FYNNEI. CDR3 sequence reads: CASSERGMNTEAFF. For the CDR3, the DNA is TGTGCCAGCAGTGAGCGGGGCATGAACACTGAAGCTTTCTTT.

The chain employs TRBV5-1 and TRBJ2-3, with TRBD2 identical over 7 bases. Germline lookup yields CDR1 SGHRS and CDR2 YFSETQ. The CDR3 totals 17 residues. The J segment lost 2 bases and the V segment lost 9 bases, leaving 18 bases of the junction unmatched. The DNA for the CDR3 is TGCGCCACCTCTTCCTCCCCTAGCGGAGGATACACAGATACGCAGTATTTT. It specifies CATSSSPSGGYTDTQYF.

This clone was recorded once. This chain uses TRBV9 with TRBJ1-2, with D possibly matching TRBD1 (6 bases). The V end lost 0 bases, the J end lost 4 bases, and 10 bases lay between the germline ends. The CDR3 totals 14 residues. Germline CDR1 reads SGDLS; CDR2 reads YYNGEE. This chain's CDR3 is CASSVEGDTYGYTF. CDR3 sequence (DNA): TGTGCCAGCAGCGTAGAGGGGGATACCTATGGCTACACCTTC. Full variable domain (outside the CDR3, taken from reference TRBV9 and TRBJ1-2): DSGVTQTPKHLITATGQRVTLRCSPRSGDLSVYWYQQSLDQGLQFLIQYYNGEERAKGNILERFSAQQFPDLHSELNLSSLELGDSALYFCASSVEGDTYGYTFGSGTRLTVV.

The chain joins TRBV18 to TRBJ1-3; D might be TRBD1 (6 bases). Per the germline V gene, CDR1 is KGHSH and CDR2 is LQKENI. V was trimmed by 6 bases and J by 0 bases, leaving 18 bases between them. The CDR3 extends over 17 amino acids. This CDR3 is CASSLNRDTSSGNTIYF. DNA for the CDR3: TGTGCCAGCTCCCTCAACCGGGACACTAGCTCTGGAAACACCATATATTTT.

J is TRBJ2-3 and V is TRBV7-6; maybe TRBD1 (6 bases). The V end lost 4 bases, the J end lost 3 bases, and 17 bases lay between the germline ends. The CDR3 contains 16 residues. Germline V gene lookup returns CDR1 SGHVS and CDR2 FNYEAQ. This CDR3 is CASSSEGPTGTDTQYF. CDR3 coding DNA: TGTGCCAGCAGCTCCGAGGGACCCACAGGGACAGATACGCAGTATTTT.

The J gene is TRBJ2-1, the V gene TRBV6-6, with 8 bases lining up with TRBD2. Trimming cost V 6 bases and J 1 base; bases outside gene matches: 5. The CDR3 spans 15 residues. Germline V gene data show CDR1 as MNHNY and CDR2 as SVGAGI (reference sequence). The CDR3 coding sequence is TGTGCCAGCAGCAAGCGGGAGAATTCCTACAATGAGCAGTTCTTC. This sequence encodes CASSKRENSYNEQFF.

This clone was detected only a few times. This chain connects TRBV7-2 to TRBJ2-3; D perhaps matches TRBD1 (5 bases). Germline V gene data show CDR1 as SGHTA and CDR2 as FQGNSA. The germline V and J ends were trimmed by 4 bases and 7 bases, with 12 bases remaining between them. The CDR3 runs to 13 residues. The DNA of the CDR3 is TGTGCCAGCAGCTCCTCCCAGGGAAATACGCAGTATTTT. Protein product: CASSSSQGNTQYF.